Below are 25 T cell receptor beta chains sequenced from a single sample in a study of human T cells and chemical hapten exposure (dated by TCRdb to about 2021). This specimen's time point label, interpreted: patch test 1, 2 weeks after DPC sensitization. The treatment or condition label, as the study defines it: therapeutic diphenylcyclopropenone sensitization with weekly scalp DPC. Libraries were made using RACE. Reads for this sample came from a NextSeq 500. The public sequencing data were trimmed at Q25 with fastp and processed into clonotypes with MiXCR by TCRdb, which kept only in-frame beta chains. Records with the same CDR3 protein are collapsed into one entry carrying the most frequent genes and DNA. The sample table contains about 120,000 distinct CDR3 sequences; only one count was recorded for roughly 13% of them. Of the sample, 0.7% to 0.95% is held by the ten largest clones. The source material was whole blood, sampled in connection with sensitization to the hapten diphenylcyclopropenone (DPC). These receptors were taken from a man between 18 and 35 years old with alopecia areata. Some clones in this sample may be carry-over from other donors' samples.

This clonotype was detected only once. The chain uses TRBV7-2 and TRBJ1-6, with D perhaps TRBD1 (5 bases). V lost 8 bases, J lost 8 bases, and 16 bases lay in between. Looked up from germline, CDR1 is SGHTA and CDR2 is FQGNSA. The CDR3 consists of 14 residues. The CDR3 here is CASQGTAAYSPLHF. Here the CDR3 DNA reads TGTGCCAGCCAAGGGACCGCGGCCTATTCACCCCTCCACTTT.

The chain employs TRBV9 and TRBJ2-5; D is possibly TRBD2 (7 bases). This CDR3 contains 15 residues. Germline V gene sequence: CDR1 SGDLS, CDR2 YYNGEE. Trimming left V 0 bases short and J 4 bases short, with 13 bases between. The CDR3 reads CASSVAGGGGETQYF. CDR3 nucleotides: TGTGCCAGCAGCGTAGCTGGCGGGGGCGGAGAGACCCAGTACTTC.

This clonotype was counted a few times. The V gene is TRBV28, the J gene TRBJ2-7; D call uncertain. Germline CDR1 is MDHEN and CDR2 is SYDVKM. This CDR3 region has 12 residues. The V and J ends lost 6 bases and 9 bases respectively, with 15 bases between them. CDR3: CASRVTSAPQYF. Written as DNA, the CDR3 is TGTGCCAGCAGGGTGACATCCGCCCCGCAGTACTTC.

This chain uses TRBV20-1 with TRBJ2-2; perhaps TRBD1 as D (6 bases). Germline-derived CDR1 and CDR2 are DFQATT and SNEGSKA (reference sequence). This CDR3 region has 19 residues. V lost 3 bases and J lost 0, with 23 bases in between. This CDR3 reads CSARSPNRARSSNTGELFF. DNA for the CDR3: TGCAGTGCTAGGAGCCCCAACAGGGCCCGTTCTTCGAACACCGGGGAGCTGTTTTTT.

The V call is TRBV7-2, the J call TRBJ2-7, with 7 bases that match TRBD2. Looked up from germline, CDR1 is SGHTA and CDR2 is FQGNSA. The CDR3 sequence is 15 residues long. Trimming removed 0 bases from V and 4 bases from J; junction bases left unmatched: 6. In DNA form, the CDR3 reads TGTGCCAGCAGCTTAGCGGGGGGGTTAATATACGAGCAGTACGTC. Its protein is CASSLAGGLIYEQYV.

The table lists this clonotype with a few counts. The chain employs TRBV7-9 and TRBJ2-3; the match to TRBD2 covers 8 bases. The CDR3 is 14 amino acids. CDR1 is SEHNR, CDR2 FQNEAQ, per germline (reference sequence). The V and J ends lost 10 bases and 3 bases, in that order; junction bases with no gene match: 9. Written as DNA, the CDR3 is TGTGCCACCGCGGGACTAGATCTAACAGATACGCAGTATTTT. It codes for CATAGLDLTDTQYF. Filled out from reference TRBV7-9 and TRBJ2-3, the complete variable domain reads DTGVSQNPRHKITKRGQNVTFRCDPISEHNRLYWYRQTLGQGPEFLTYFQNEAQLEKSRLLSDRFSAERPKGSFSTLEIQRTEQGDSAMYLCATAGLDLTDTQYFGPGTRLTVL.

This clonotype was counted at least ten times. The chain is built from TRBV4-1 and TRBJ1-6, with TRBD1 matching 12 bases. The V gene's germline CDR1 is MGHRA and CDR2 YSYEKL. The CDR3 is made up of 17 amino acids. V lost 3 bases and J lost 9; bases outside the gene matches: 9. CDR3 amino acids: CASSHGGTGGLGSPLHF. The CDR3 DNA sequence: TGCGCCAGCAGCCACGGAGGGACAGGGGGCCTTGGTTCACCCCTCCACTTT.

The chain couples TRBV7-9 to TRBJ1-2, with D unclear. CDR1 is SEHNR and CDR2 is FQNEAQ in the germline V gene (reference sequence). The CDR3 has 13 amino acids. V lost 5 bases, J lost 6 bases, and 13 bases lay in between. The CDR3 is CASSLGPDDGYTF. CDR3 in DNA: TGTGCCAGCAGCCTTGGGCCAGACGATGGCTACACCTTC.

This clonotype came up once. This chain links TRBV29-1 with TRBJ2-1; the match to TRBD2 covers 8 bases. Germline CDR1 is SQVTM and CDR2 is ANQGSEA. This CDR3 comprises 14 residues. The junction had 7 bases not matched to a gene; V was cut back by 7 bases and J by 2 bases. This chain's CDR3 is CSALRGGPYNEQFF. CDR3 DNA sequence: TGCAGCGCATTACGGGGGGGTCCCTACAATGAGCAGTTCTTC.

This clonotype has a handful of counts. For the CDR3, the DNA is TGTGCCAGCAGTTACTCGGTAGACAGCAAGTCCTGGGATACGCAGTATTTT. Translation gives CASSYSVDSKSWDTQYF. The gene calls are TRBV6-2 or TRBV6-3 and TRBJ2-3, with TRBD1 as a possible D gene (5 bases). Trimming took 0 bases from V and 6 from J, leaving 19 bases between them. This CDR3 comprises 17 residues. CDR1 is MNHEY, CDR2 SVGEGT, per germline.

This clonotype was detected many times. The chain combines TRBV20-1 with TRBJ2-3; D gene uncertain. From germline, CDR1 is DFQATT and CDR2 SNEGSKA (reference sequence). V shed 4 bases and J shed 2 bases, with 7 bases lying between them. This CDR3 has 12 amino acids. The CDR3 region is CSANSDTDTQYF. Here the CDR3 DNA reads TGCAGTGCTAACAGCGACACAGATACGCAGTATTTT.

DNA for the CDR3: TGTGCCAGCAGTGAGTCGGGCGTCTATGGCTACACCTTC. The encoded protein is CASSESGVYGYTF. The chain is built from TRBV2 and TRBJ1-2; no clear D gene. V lost 3 bases to trimming and J lost 4 bases, with 9 bases between them. This CDR3 region has 13 residues. Germline values: CDR1 SNHLY, CDR2 FYNNEI.

The V and J genes are TRBV20-1 and TRBJ1-5, with 9 bases identical to TRBD1. The germline gives CDR1 DFQATT, CDR2 SNEGSKA (reference sequence). The CDR3 runs to 13 residues. V shed 6 bases, J shed 5 bases, and the junction held 5 bases outside the gene matches. The CDR3, as DNA: TGCAGTGCCAGGGACAGGGCAGATCAGCCCCAGCATTTT. Encoded protein: CSARDRADQPQHF.

In its sample, this clonotype was seen a few times. V gene TRBV15 combines with J gene TRBJ2-1; D is uncertain. This CDR3 is built from 13 residues. In germline, CDR1 is LNHNV, CDR2 YYDKDF (reference sequence). The ends were cut back, 6 bases at V and 5 bases at J, with 11 bases in the middle. CDR3 protein: CATRLDTNNEQFF. Here the CDR3 DNA reads TGTGCCACCAGGTTAGACACCAACAATGAGCAGTTCTTC. The full variable domain, its missing parts supplied by reference TRBV15 and TRBJ2-1, is DAMVIQNPRYQVTQFGKPVTLSCSQTLNHNVMYWYQQKSSQAPKLLFHYYDKDFNNEADTPDNFQSRRPNTSFCFLDIRSPGLGDTAMYLCATRLDTNNEQFFGPGTRLTVL.

This clonotype was found a few times. The rearrangement uses TRBV2 and TRBJ2-7; 8 nucleotides match TRBD1. The CDR3 totals 16 residues. Germline CDR1 and CDR2: SNHLY and FYNNEI. V was clipped by 6 bases and J by 4 bases; unmatched bases: 14. The CDR3: CASSNYPTGALYEQYV. The CDR3 DNA reads TGTGCCAGCAGCAACTACCCGACAGGGGCCCTGTACGAGCAGTACGTC.

This clonotype showed up just a few times. This chain joins TRBV18 and TRBJ1-5; 7 nucleotides align to TRBD1. The germline gives CDR1 KGHSH, CDR2 LQKENI. There are 13 residues in the CDR3. With 5 bases clipped from V and 5 bases from J, the junction kept 3 bases outside the gene matches. The CDR3 loop reads CASSTGTDQPQHF. The CDR3, as DNA: TGTGCCAGCTCAACAGGGACAGATCAGCCCCAGCATTTT. Looking up the rest from reference TRBV18 and TRBJ1-5 gives the full variable domain: NAGVMQNPRHLVRRRGQEARLRCSPMKGHSHVYWYRQLPEEGLKFMVYLQKENIIDESGMPKERFSAEFPKEGPSILRIQQVVRGDSAAYFCASSTGTDQPQHFGDGTRLSIL.

The rearrangement links TRBV29-1 to TRBJ1-3; D gene ambiguous. This CDR3 comprises 13 residues. CDR1 is SQVTM, CDR2 ANQGSEA, per germline. Trimming pared 3 bases from V and 0 bases from J, leaving 6 bases between. DNA of the CDR3: TGCAGCGTTGATCCGGGCTCTGGAAACACCATATATTTT. Protein product: CSVDPGSGNTIYF.

The chain has TRBV6-4 and TRBJ2-5; 9 bases line up with TRBD2. This CDR3 contains 18 residues. The germline V gene encodes CDR1 MRHNA and CDR2 SNTAGT. Trimming took 6 bases from V and 1 from J; bases not matched to a gene: 15. This CDR3 reads CASRLSLAGRTLQETQYF. CDR3 bases: TGTGCCAGCAGACTGTCCCTAGCGGGGCGGACCCTCCAAGAGACCCAGTACTTC.

The table lists this clonotype with a few counts. The chain uses TRBV11-2 and TRBJ2-4; the D gene is possibly TRBD1 (6 bases). This CDR3 region has 17 residues. From germline, CDR1 is SGHAT and CDR2 FQNNGV. V lost 4 bases and J 2 bases, leaving 18 bases between the germline ends. The CDR3 region is CASSSLTGKSTKNIQYF. The CDR3 nucleotides are TGTGCCAGCAGCTCCCTTACAGGGAAGTCTACCAAAAACATTCAGTACTTC.

This clonotype was counted between two and nine times. The V gene is TRBV7-6, the J gene TRBJ1-1; D is uncertain. The CDR3 has 14 residues. CDR1 SGHVS and CDR2 FNYEAQ come from the germline V gene. Trimming took 0 bases from V and 5 from J, leaving 10 bases between them. CDR3 amino acids: CASSLAGVGTEAFF. In DNA form, the CDR3 reads TGTGCCAGCAGCTTAGCTGGGGTTGGAACTGAAGCTTTCTTT. Full variable domain (outside the CDR3, taken from reference TRBV7-6 and TRBJ1-1): GAGVSQSPRYKVTKRGQDVALRCDPISGHVSLYWYRQALGQGPEFLTYFNYEAQQDKSGLPNDRFSAERPEGSISTLTIQRTEQRDSAMYRCASSLAGVGTEAFFGQGTRLTVV.

The chain recombines TRBV7-2 with TRBJ1-1, with 8 bases that match TRBD1. Germline loops: CDR1 SGHTA, CDR2 FQGNSA. Unmatched junction bases numbered 5, after V lost 6 bases and J lost 11 bases. The length of the CDR3 is 11 residues. This CDR3 is CASRGTGGAFF. The CDR3, as DNA: TGTGCCAGCAGGGGGACAGGAGGGGCTTTCTTT. Variable domain in full (rest from reference TRBV7-2 and TRBJ1-1): GAGVSQSPSNKVTEKGKDVELRCDPISGHTALYWYRQSLGQGLEFLIYFQGNSAPDKSGLPSDRFSAERTGGSVSTLTIQRTQQEDSAVYLCASRGTGGAFFGQGTRLTVV.

The DNA of the CDR3 is TGTGCCAGCAGTAAATACAGGGGCCAAGAGACCCAGTACTTC. Protein sequence: CASSKYRGQETQYF. V is TRBV12-3 or TRBV12-4 and J is TRBJ2-5; 7 bases are a match to TRBD1. V lost 5 bases and J lost 1; bases outside the gene matches: 4. The CDR3 length is 14 residues.

This clonotype was picked up many times. J is TRBJ2-1 and V is TRBV6-2 or TRBV6-3; TRBD1 matches at 8 bases. V trimming: 6 bases; J trimming: 3 bases; junction bases outside the gene matches: 4. CDR1 MNHEY and CDR2 SVGEGT come from the germline V gene. This CDR3 spans 14 amino acids. CDR3 region: CASSQGAGYNEQFF. The CDR3 nucleotides are TGTGCCAGCAGCCAGGGGGCCGGCTACAATGAGCAGTTCTTC.

This clonotype was counted between two and nine times. The genes are TRBV10-1 and TRBJ2-2; 8 bases are a match to TRBD2. Germline loops: CDR1 WNHNN, CDR2 SYGVQD (reference sequence). V lost 6 bases to trimming and J lost 5 bases; unmatched junction nucleotides: 14. The CDR3 extends over 17 amino acids. CDR3 residues: CASSPGPGTSGTGELFF. Here the CDR3 DNA reads TGCGCCAGCAGCCCAGGCCCCGGGACTAGTGGGACCGGGGAGCTGTTTTTT.

The rearrangement links TRBV20-1 to TRBJ1-3, with D maybe TRBD1 (5 bases). Trimming pared 2 bases from V and 6 bases from J, leaving 14 bases between. Germline assignment: CDR1 DFQATT and CDR2 SNEGSKA (reference sequence). The CDR3 loop spans 14 amino acids. The CDR3 nucleotides read TGCAGTGCTAGACATGGGGCTAGTGTAAACACCATATATTTT. This translates into CSARHGASVNTIYF.